Below, 21 T cell receptor beta chains from the same sample are listed, as sequenced in a study of shared clonotypes between healthy human individuals. The data were produced by immunoSEQ multiplex PCR, yet TCRdb's version contains in-frame clones alone and is incomplete. The sample holds roughly 1.4 million clones; 98% are singletons and the top ten take around 0.33%. The specimen sequenced was naive CD4+ T cells sorted from blood. Subset of the sample: CD45RA+ positively selected. These receptors came from a man aged 25 to 40 in good health.

V is TRBV27 and J is TRBJ2-3, with TRBD1 matching 7 bases. The ends lost 3 bases at V and 2 bases at J; junction bases unmatched: 11. The CDR3 extends over 17 amino acids. Germline values: CDR1 MNHEY, CDR2 SMNVEV (reference sequence). CDR3 in amino acids: CASSLRTGTASTDTQYF. CDR3 in DNA: TGTGCCAGCAGTTTGAGGACAGGTACGGCGTCCACAGATACGCAGTATTTT.

The CDR3 DNA reads TGTGCCAGCAGCCGACGGGGGGACAGAGGGATTTGGGACTACAATGAGCAGTTCTTC. Its translation is CASSRRGDRGIWDYNEQFF. The chain combines TRBV5-5 with TRBJ2-1, with D tentatively TRBD1 or TRBD2 (7 bases each). The germline CDR1 and CDR2 sequences are SGHKS and YYEKEE (reference sequence). CDR3 length equals 19 residues. V was clipped by 4 bases and J by 3 bases, with 26 bases between them.

In this sample, this clone turned up once. The V and J genes are TRBV10-3 and TRBJ1-5; no clear D gene. CDR3 size: 14 residues. The V end lost 3 bases, the J end lost 0 bases, and 6 bases lay between the germline ends. Germline V gene lookup returns CDR1 ENHRY and CDR2 SYGVKD. Here the CDR3 reads CAISDSYSNQPQHF. In DNA form, the CDR3 reads TGTGCCATCAGTGACTCATATAGCAATCAGCCCCAGCATTTT.

The V and J genes are TRBV7-8 and TRBJ2-7, with TRBD1 matching over 8 bases. The CDR3 contains 14 residues. CDR1 is SGHVS, CDR2 FQNEAQ, per germline. Trimming at V came to 6 bases and at J to 2 bases, leaving 6 bases not matched to a gene. CDR3 amino acids: CASRPPGGAYEQYF. As DNA, the CDR3 is TGTGCCAGCAGGCCCCCAGGGGGCGCCTACGAGCAGTACTTC.

This chain uses TRBV27 with TRBJ2-7; 7 bases align to TRBD1. After removal of 2 bases from V and 3 bases from J, the junction contained 4 bases not matched to a gene. Germline V gives CDR1 MNHEY, CDR2 SMNVEV (reference sequence). The CDR3 has 14 amino acids. The chain's CDR3 is CASSLTGEFYEQYF. The CDR3 DNA follows: TGTGCCAGCAGTTTAACAGGGGAGTTCTACGAGCAGTACTTC.

The chain carries TRBV5-6 and TRBJ2-5; TRBD2 aligns across 9 bases. V was pared by 2 bases and J by 6 bases, with 11 bases of the junction left unmatched. From germline, CDR1 is SGHDT and CDR2 YYEEEE. The CDR3 spans 16 residues. CDR3 bases: TGTGCCAGCAGCTTACTGAGTGCTAGCGGGATAAAGACCCAGTACTTC. Residues: CASSLLSASGIKTQYF.

To note about this clone: The sample contains more than one DNA sequence encoding this CDR3. The gene calls are TRBV15 and TRBJ2-7; 9 bases are shared with TRBD2. This CDR3 spans 13 amino acids. The junction had 4 bases not matched to a gene; V was cut back by 8 bases and J by 2 bases. Per germline, CDR1 LNHNV and CDR2 YYDKDF (reference sequence). CDR3 region: CATSRGGPYEQYF. The DNA of the CDR3 is TGTGCCACCTCGCGGGGGGGCCCCTACGAGCAGTACTTC.

The chain joins TRBV27 to TRBJ2-6, with D maybe TRBD2 (6 bases). The CDR3 is 15 amino acids. V lost 5 bases and J 3 bases, leaving 11 bases between the germline ends. Germline V lookup: CDR1 MNHEY, CDR2 SMNVEV (reference sequence). In DNA, the CDR3 is TGTGCCAGCAGTCCCGGAGGGAGTGGGGCCAACGTCCTGACTTTC. It specifies CASSPGGSGANVLTF.

V usage is TRBV28 and J usage is TRBJ2-7; D is possibly TRBD1 (5 bases). CDR3 length: 18 residues. V dropped 6 bases and J dropped 1 base, with 25 bases sitting between them. The V gene's germline CDR1 is MDHEN and CDR2 SYDVKM. For the CDR3, the DNA is TGTGCCAGCAGACCCGCCACGCACGGACACCCCAAGTCCTACGAGCAGTACTTC. This encodes CASRPATHGHPKSYEQYF.

The count of this clone is one. This rearrangement joins TRBV5-4 to TRBJ2-1; TRBD2 aligns across 10 bases. The CDR3 totals 19 residues. Per the germline V gene, CDR1 is SGHNT and CDR2 is YYREEE (reference sequence). J gave up 2 bases and V 0 bases, and 11 bases lay outside the gene matches. The CDR3 region has the DNA TGTGCCAGCAGCTTGGAGGGCCTAGCGGGAGCCGGTGCCTACAATGAGCAGTTCTTC. Its protein is CASSLEGLAGAGAYNEQFF.

This chain connects TRBV18 to TRBJ2-7, with D possibly matching TRBD2 (6 bases). This CDR3 is 13 amino acids long. V was cut by 8 bases and J by 8 bases, with 19 bases left in between. CDR1 is KGHSH and CDR2 is LQKENI in the germline V gene. CDR3 residues: CASTAAGGYKQYF. In DNA, the CDR3 is TGTGCCAGCACGGCAGCGGGTGGATACAAGCAGTACTTC.

The chain has TRBV28 and TRBJ2-1; D gene uncertain. The CDR3 is made up of 11 amino acids. CDR1 and CDR2 (germline): MDHEN, SYDVKM. Trimming shortened V by 5 bases and J by 12 bases, and 11 bases separated the two germline ends. CDR3 nucleotide sequence: TGTGCCAGCAGTAATACGCGTGGGCAGTTCTTC. It translates to CASSNTRGQFF.

This clone was seen only once. The J gene is TRBJ2-7, the V gene TRBV25-1; 9 bases agree with TRBD1. This CDR3 has 13 residues. V was pared by 8 bases and J by 6 bases, with 8 bases of the junction left unmatched. CDR1 and CDR2 from the germline V gene are MGHDK and SYGVNS. CDR3 sequence: CASEPGQGGEQYF. In DNA form, the CDR3 reads TGTGCCAGCGAACCGGGACAGGGCGGCGAGCAGTACTTC.

This chain uses TRBV5-1 with TRBJ2-7; TRBD2 aligns across 9 bases. This CDR3 contains 17 residues. Trimming took 1 base from V and 2 from J; bases not matched to a gene: 10. Looked up from germline, CDR1 is SGHRS and CDR2 is YFSETQ. Here the CDR3 DNA reads TGCGCCAGCAGCTTGAGGGTTACGAGCGGGAGGACCTACGAGCAGTACTTC. This translates into CASSLRVTSGRTYEQYF. Full variable domain (outside the CDR3, taken from reference TRBV5-1 and TRBJ2-7): KAGVTQTPRYLIKTRGQQVTLSCSPISGHRSVSWYQQTPGQGLQFLFEYFSETQRNKGNFPGRFSGRQFSNSRSEMNVSTLELGDSALYLCASSLRVTSGRTYEQYFGPGTRLTVT.

J is TRBJ1-2 and V is TRBV5-4, with 7 bases aligning to TRBD1. Per germline, CDR1 SGHNT and CDR2 YYREEE (reference sequence). Germline trimming cut 1 base from V and 6 bases from J; bases unmatched to any gene: 9. The CDR3 contains 15 residues. The CDR3 DNA is TGTGCCAGCAGCTTGTTAAACAGGGGAGGAGATGGCTACACCTTC. Amino acids: CASSLLNRGGDGYTF. The full variable domain, rest sourced from reference TRBV5-4 and TRBJ1-2, is ETGVTQSPTHLIKTRGQQVTLRCSSQSGHNTVSWYQQALGQGPQFIFQYYREEENGRGNFPPRFSGLQFPNYSSELNVNALELDDSALYLCASSLLNRGGDGYTFGSGTRLTVV.

The table lists this clone with a count of one. V is TRBV7-8 and J is TRBJ2-6, with 11 bases lining up with TRBD1. The CDR3 contains 19 residues. V lost 1 base to trimming and J lost 2 bases; unmatched junction nucleotides: 7. Germline values: CDR1 SGHVS, CDR2 FQNEAQ. The CDR3 sequence: CASSLDPGTGGTGANVLTF. The CDR3 DNA reads as TGTGCCAGCAGCTTAGACCCCGGGACAGGGGGAACTGGGGCCAACGTCCTGACTTTC. Together with reference TRBV7-8 and TRBJ2-6, the CDR3 gives the full variable domain: GAGVSQSPRYKVAKRGQDVALRCDPISGHVSLFWYQQALGQGPEFLTYFQNEAQLDKSGLPSDRFFAERPEGSVSTLKIQRTQQEDSAVYLCASSLDPGTGGTGANVLTFGAGSRLTVL.

This clone was recorded once. The chain combines TRBV7-2 with TRBJ1-1; a weak D match, TRBD1 (5 bases). Per the germline V gene, CDR1 is SGHTA and CDR2 is FQGNSA. CDR3 length: 14 amino acids. Trimming shortened V by 5 bases and J by 2 bases, and 12 bases separated the two germline ends. CDR3 sequence: CASSDRSKNTEAFF. CDR3 nucleotides: TGTGCCAGCAGCGACAGATCAAAAAACACTGAAGCTTTCTTT.

The rearrangement links TRBV19 to TRBJ1-2; D is uncertain. There are 14 residues in the CDR3. Germline V lookup: CDR1 LNHDA, CDR2 SQIVND (reference sequence). Trimming pared 1 base from V and 2 bases from J, leaving 8 bases between. CDR3 in amino acids: CASSIGPPNYGYTF. The CDR3 DNA sequence: TGTGCCAGTAGTATAGGCCCACCGAACTATGGCTACACCTTC.

This clone is a singleton in its sample. V is TRBV27 and J is TRBJ1-5; no definite D call. The CDR3 sequence is 16 residues long. With 0 bases removed from V and 0 bases from J, the gap between germline ends came to 9 bases. Germline CDR1 is MNHEY and CDR2 is SMNVEV (reference sequence). CDR3 loop: CASSLSVRYSNQPQHF. DNA for the CDR3: TGTGCCAGCAGTTTATCGGTAAGGTATAGCAATCAGCCCCAGCATTTT.

The chain is built from TRBV5-6 and TRBJ2-7; D is unresolved. CDR3 length: 12 amino acids. V lost 5 bases, J lost 3 bases, and 9 bases lay in between. CDR1 is SGHDT and CDR2 is YYEEEE in the germline V gene. The CDR3 nucleotides read TGTGCCAGCAGGTCGGCAAACTACGAGCAGTACTTC. It yields the protein CASRSANYEQYF.

The chain employs TRBV7-9 and TRBJ2-1; 7 positions agree with TRBD1. With 5 bases clipped from V and 14 bases from J, the junction kept 6 bases outside the gene matches. The germline gives CDR1 SEHNR, CDR2 FQNEAQ (reference sequence). This CDR3 has 11 residues. The DNA of the CDR3 is TGTGCCAGCAGCGACCGGGACAGTGAGTTCTTC. It codes for CASSDRDSEFF.